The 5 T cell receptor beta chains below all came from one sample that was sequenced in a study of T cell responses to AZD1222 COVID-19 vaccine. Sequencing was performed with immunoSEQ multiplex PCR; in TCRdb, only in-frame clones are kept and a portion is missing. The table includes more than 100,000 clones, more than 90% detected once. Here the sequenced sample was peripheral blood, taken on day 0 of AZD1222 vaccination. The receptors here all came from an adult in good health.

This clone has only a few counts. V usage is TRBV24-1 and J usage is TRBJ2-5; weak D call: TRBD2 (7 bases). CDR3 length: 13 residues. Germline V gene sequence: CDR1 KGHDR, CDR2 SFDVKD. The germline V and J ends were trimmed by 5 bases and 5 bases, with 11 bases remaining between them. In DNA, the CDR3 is TGTGCCACCAGTGGCGGGGGCCAGGAGACCCAGTACTTC. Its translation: CATSGGGQETQYF.

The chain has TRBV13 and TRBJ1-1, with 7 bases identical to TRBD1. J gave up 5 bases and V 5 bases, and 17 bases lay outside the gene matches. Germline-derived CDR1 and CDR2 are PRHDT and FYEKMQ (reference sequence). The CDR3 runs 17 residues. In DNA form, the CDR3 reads TGTGCCAGCAGCCTAGAGAGGACCCAGGGGGGGCAAACTGAAGCTTTCTTT. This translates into CASSLERTQGGQTEAFF.

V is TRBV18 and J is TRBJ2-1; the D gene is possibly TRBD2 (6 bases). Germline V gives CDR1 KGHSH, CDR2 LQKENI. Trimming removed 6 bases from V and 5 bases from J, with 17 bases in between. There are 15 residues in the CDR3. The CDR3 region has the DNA TGTGCCAGCTCTGAGGGAGTGGGGGGAAACAATGAGCAGTTCTTC. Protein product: CASSEGVGGNNEQFF.

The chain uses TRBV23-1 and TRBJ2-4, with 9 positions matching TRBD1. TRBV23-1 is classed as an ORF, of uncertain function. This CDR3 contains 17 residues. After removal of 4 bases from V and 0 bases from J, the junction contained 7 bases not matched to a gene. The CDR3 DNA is TGCGCCAGCAGTCTCCCTACAGGGGGCGAAGCCAAAAACATTCAGTACTTC. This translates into CASSLPTGGEAKNIQYF.

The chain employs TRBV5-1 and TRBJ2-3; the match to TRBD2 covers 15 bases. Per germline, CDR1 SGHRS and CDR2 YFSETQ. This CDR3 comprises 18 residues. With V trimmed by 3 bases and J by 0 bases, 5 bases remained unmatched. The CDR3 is CASSWGLAGGLSTDTQYF. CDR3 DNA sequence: TGCGCCAGCAGCTGGGGACTAGCGGGGGGTCTGAGCACAGATACGCAGTATTTT.